This record covers a single T cell receptor beta chain. Its binding antigen is unknown. There are no base qualities to consult, and no much larger clone falls within one base. The data stem from a study of T-cell memory formation after mild COVID-19 listed by TCRdb under 2021. Regarding the research as a whole: TCR sequence clusters from the two donors were largely donor specific. In a couple of donors, T-cell clones that expanded and contracted after mild COVID-19 were tracked by sequencing TCRalpha and TCRbeta repertoires over time. Two young, previously healthy adult volunteers, one female and one male, were included in the cohort.

The run used an Illumina NovaSeq 6000. Using 5'RACE with constant-segment primers, TCRalpha and TCRbeta cDNA libraries were constructed, with sample barcodes and unique molecular identifiers added in the process. Trizol reagent was used to extract RNA from every sample. Amplification of the libraries took two PCR steps, and the second step added a second sample barcode plus Illumina TruSeq adapters. Sequencing of libraries was performed on an Illumina NovaSeq with 2 x 150 bp paired-end reads. Per the original workflow: With migec v1.2.7, reads were demultiplexed and then collapsed into UMI-guided consensus sequences. Using mixcr v2.1.11, the UMI consensuses were aligned to TRA and TRB V and J templates and assembled into clonotypes. A clonotype was counted as expanded or contracted only if both edgeR and NoisET called the change significant, with noise models trained on biological replicates. For edgeR calls, the thresholds were a false discovery rate-adjusted p below 0.01 and a log2 fold-change of 1. As an exploratory analysis of dynamics, PCA with hierarchical clustering was applied to max-normalized trajectories of the 1000 most abundant clonotypes. Separately sequenced CD4+ and CD8+ repertoires were used to assign the CD4 or CD8 phenotype of responding clones. TCRdb cleaned the public reads at Q25 with fastp, built clones with MiXCR and kept in-frame beta chains. Rows matching on CDR3 protein sequence are summarized as one entry with the most common DNA and genes. What appears here as the V and J calls and clone size reflects TCRdb's work, not the paper's. Here the sample has around 300,000 distinct CDR3 sequences; roughly a fifth occur a single time. The ten largest clones capture around a fifth of the sample.

From its cysteine to its phenylalanine, the CDR3 spans 17 amino acids. Only CDR3 DNA is held: 51 bases, read in frame from base 1. V and J are truncated by 5 bases and 6 bases respectively, leaving an intervening sequence of 24 bases. CDR1 and CDR2, looked up from the germline V gene, are SGHVS and FQNEAQ. What the authors observed across the whole study: SARS-CoV-2 specificity was not confirmed for the second-wave clones peaking on day 37. Some responding clones were detected in pre-infection memory, which suggested that pre-existing cross-reactive memory T cells had joined the SARS-CoV-2 response. The study included only a couple of mild cases, and larger cohorts that include severe cases with pre-infection samples were judged to be necessary. Contracting CD4+ clones were found mainly in CM and EM memory subsets, while CD8+ clones were enriched in EMRA. Balanced CD4/CD8 phenotypes were observed for clones contracting from day 15 to 85, whereas a bias towards CD4+ was observed for a second wave of clones expanding from day 15 to 37.

PBMCs were isolated by Ficoll-Paque density gradient centrifugation. The sample comprised PBMCs or a T cell subset sorted from them (not recorded which). The sequence is built from TRBV7-8 and TRBJ2-3, with the D gene not confidently named. This TCR was recovered from a man between 18 and 29 years old who had mild COVID-19 (a few samples of this study predate the infection). The sample titles of this study are shuffled in the database, so cell type and time point are left out; the donor was told from shared clones. The DNA sequence is as follows: TGTGCCAGCAGCACAGCCCCCCCGGACGTGCGGAGCGATACGCAGTATTTT. Its translation reads: CASSTAPPDVRSDTQYF.